Given below is one T cell receptor (beta chain) in context. Its antigen is unidentified. The CDR3 has 15 amino acids. CDR1 is LNHDA, CDR2 SQIVND, per germline (reference sequence). Deletions cut 5 bases from V and 4 bases from J, with 17 bases between. PCR primers comprised 60 Vbeta and 13 Jbeta primers. Here immunoSEQ multiplex PCR was the method, and the copy in TCRdb shows in-frame clones only, minus some. The repertoire holds approximately 100,000 clones, with 75% as singletons. The data belong to a study of cytomegalovirus exposure and HLA in healthy donors. Study-wide results and limits: A previous analysis found most TCR beta V segments productive roughly 87% or roughly 30% of the time. CMV serostatus was the sole immune exposure information available.

The sequencing input was PBMCs. The sequence was collected from a man aged 45-65 years in good health and CMV-seronegative. J is TRBJ1-2 and V is TRBV19; a possible D gene is TRBD1 (5 bases). CDR3: CASSPGVGGGYGYTF. CDR3 in DNA: TGTGCCAGTAGTCCCGGGGTCGGGGGGGGCTATGGCTACACCTTC.